The 16 T cell receptor beta chains presented below share a single source sample, sequenced in a study of blood T cells in healthy people across ages. Then a second PCR, running about 6 to 12 cycles, was carried out with a sample-barcoded 5' primer and a J-beta primer mix. TCRdb re-called the 5' RACE reads with MiXCR, one entry per CDR3 protein. The repertoire holds fewer than 1,200,000 distinct CDR3 sequences, less than 25% seen once, with less than 0.85% in the top ten. The sample also formed part of further work on T cells of mothers and their children.

Sequencing was performed on blood. The receptors shown here come from a girl aged 2 to 10 in good health.

This clonotype was seen a handful of times. The V call is TRBV20-1, the J call TRBJ2-1; 8 bases are a match to TRBD2. The V gene end was trimmed by 6 bases and the J gene end by 2 bases; junction bases not matched to a gene: 9. Germline V lookup: CDR1 DFQATT, CDR2 SNEGSKA (reference sequence). CDR3 length: 15 amino acids. The CDR3 nucleotides are TGCAGTGCGAGTGAATCTAGCGGGCCCTACAATGAGCAGTTCTTC. Translating it yields CSASESSGPYNEQFF.

This clonotype was counted a few times. This chain links TRBV28 with TRBJ2-1, with TRBD2 matching 13 bases. The CDR3 is made up of 16 amino acids. Germline CDR1 and CDR2: MDHEN and SYDVKM. Losses at the gene ends were 6 bases for V and 6 bases for J; bases not matched to a gene: 8. DNA of the CDR3: TGTGCCAGCAGACGACTAGCGGGAGGTCGAATCAATGAGCAGTTCTTC. Translating gives CASRRLAGGRINEQFF.

This clonotype was seen more than once but under ten times. The chain is built from TRBV19 and TRBJ1-4, with D uncertain. CDR3 length: 16 residues. CDR1 and CDR2 (germline): LNHDA, SQIVND (reference sequence). Deletions cut 4 bases from V and 0 bases from J, with 12 bases between. The CDR3 DNA reads TGTGCCAGTAGTACTCTGGAGAGGGCAACTAATGAAAAACTGTTTTTT. Its translation is CASSTLERATNEKLFF.

The chain employs TRBV9 and TRBJ2-5, with TRBD2 matching 12 bases. TRBJ2-1 matches the DNA end more closely, so the J call is doubtful. Germline CDR1 SGDLS, CDR2 YYNGEE. CDR3 length: 18 residues. CDR3 residues: CASSVASGGAGLYNEQFF. CDR3 bases: TGTGCCAGCAGCGTAGCTAGCGGGGGGGCCGGTTTGTACAATGAGCAGTTCTTC.

This clonotype was detected a few times. The J gene is TRBJ2-2, the V gene TRBV28; TRBD2 matches 10 bases. The V gene's germline CDR1 is MDHEN and CDR2 SYDVKM. This CDR3 contains 16 residues. V shed 4 bases and J 7 bases; nucleotides not matched to a gene: 9. The CDR3 protein is CASSSGLADRDGELFF. The CDR3 nucleotides are TGTGCCAGCAGTTCCGGACTAGCGGATAGAGACGGGGAGCTGTTTTTT.

The V gene is TRBV7-8, the J gene TRBJ1-1; no definite D call. Germline V gene sequence: CDR1 SGHVS, CDR2 FQNEAQ. Trimming cost V 5 bases and J 10 bases, with 14 bases left between them. The CDR3 spans 12 residues. The CDR3: CASSRSDRAAFF. In nucleotides, the CDR3 is TGTGCCAGCAGCCGATCCGACCGGGCAGCTTTCTTT.

This clonotype was detected a few times. The chain has TRBV2 and TRBJ2-7; 9 bases line up with TRBD2. V was pared by 7 bases and J by 6 bases, with 16 bases of the junction left unmatched. Germline-derived CDR1 and CDR2 are SNHLY and FYNNEI. CDR3 length: 16 residues. The CDR3: CASNLPGGGGASEQYF. The CDR3 bases are TGTGCCAGCAACCTCCCCGGGGGCGGGGGGGCCTCCGAGCAGTACTTC. Together with reference TRBV2 and TRBJ2-7, the CDR3 gives the full variable domain: EPEVTQTPSHQVTQMGQEVILRCVPISNHLYFYWYRQILGQKVEFLVSFYNNEISEKSEIFDDQFSVERPDGSNFTLKIRSTKLEDSAMYFCASNLPGGGGASEQYFGPGTRLTVT.

The sample holds a few counts of this clonotype. The CDR3 region has the DNA TGCAGCGTGGCGATGGAGACCCAGTACTTC. Translation: CSVAMETQYF. The V call is TRBV29-1, the J call TRBJ2-5; D is unresolved. Germline V gene data show CDR1 as SQVTM and CDR2 as ANQGSEA. This CDR3 is 10 amino acids long. The V end lost 6 bases, the J end lost 5 bases, and 7 bases lay between the germline ends.

This chain connects TRBV7-2 to TRBJ2-5; D unclear. The CDR3 consists of 14 residues. Between the trimmed V and J ends, which lost 1 base and 0 bases, there was a span of 6 bases. Germline V gene lookup returns CDR1 SGHTA and CDR2 FQGNSA. CDR3 sequence reads: CASSLEVDQETQYF. The CDR3 DNA reads as TGTGCCAGCAGCTTAGAGGTGGACCAAGAGACCCAGTACTTC.

This clonotype was counted between two and nine times. This sequence joins TRBV4-1 and TRBJ2-3; 7 nucleotides line up with TRBD1. Germline V gene data show CDR1 as MGHRA and CDR2 as YSYEKL. The V segment lost 2 bases and the J segment 2 bases; nucleotides outside the gene matches: 7. CDR3 length equals 16 residues. The CDR3 sequence: CASSQTAGTVTDTQYF. The CDR3 DNA is TGCGCCAGCAGCCAAACCGCCGGGACAGTCACAGATACGCAGTATTTT.

V is TRBV20-1 and J is TRBJ2-5; 10 bases map to TRBD2. The junction had 9 bases not matched to a gene; V was cut back by 5 bases and J by 0 bases. The CDR3 length is 16 residues. Germline assignment: CDR1 DFQATT and CDR2 SNEGSKA (reference sequence). This CDR3 is CSASGLAYEDQETQYF. In DNA form, the CDR3 reads TGCAGTGCTTCGGGACTAGCGTACGAAGACCAAGAGACCCAGTACTTC.

This clonotype has only a few counts. This sequence joins TRBV7-9 and TRBJ2-4, with TRBD2 as a possible D gene (6 bases). The CDR3 runs to 14 residues. Germline CDR1 and CDR2: SEHNR and FQNEAQ (reference sequence). V was shortened by 11 bases and J by 8 bases, with 22 bases between the two germline ends. In nucleotides, the CDR3 is TGTGCCGGCCTAGGAGGCAGGAGGGAGGACATTCAGTACTTC. It yields the protein CAGLGGRREDIQYF.

This clonotype appeared a few times. The genes are TRBV12-3 or TRBV12-4 and TRBJ2-3, with D possibly matching TRBD1 (5 bases). V dropped 7 bases and J dropped 2 bases, with 7 bases sitting between them. This CDR3 comprises 12 residues. CDR3 protein: CASKGVTDTQYF. The CDR3 DNA reads as TGTGCCAGCAAAGGGGTCACAGATACGCAGTATTTT.

The chain is built from TRBV12-3 or TRBV12-4 and TRBJ2-2; D perhaps matches TRBD2 (5 bases). V was trimmed by 6 bases and J by 3 bases, leaving 11 bases between them. CDR3 length: 14 residues. CDR3 residues: CASRPPRDTGELFF. The CDR3 DNA is TGTGCCAGCAGACCCCCGAGGGACACCGGGGAGCTGTTTTTT.

This clonotype was counted only a few times. V is TRBV28 and J is TRBJ1-5, with D perhaps TRBD1 (6 bases). The CDR3 spans 15 residues. CDR1 and CDR2 from the germline V gene are MDHEN and SYDVKM. V was shortened by 4 bases and J by 5 bases, with 15 bases between the two germline ends. This CDR3 reads CASSSRGNRDQPQHF. DNA for the CDR3: TGTGCCAGCAGTTCCCGCGGTAACAGGGATCAGCCCCAGCATTTT.

This clonotype was counted a few times. This rearrangement joins TRBV7-2 to TRBJ1-5, with D possibly being TRBD1 (6 bases). The V end was cut by 4 bases, the J end by 0 bases, with 13 bases between. CDR1 and CDR2 from the germline V gene are SGHTA and FQGNSA. This CDR3 is 16 amino acids long. The CDR3 is CASSYQTGYSNQPQHF. In DNA form, the CDR3 reads TGTGCCAGCAGCTACCAAACAGGGTATAGCAATCAGCCCCAGCATTTT.